This entry lists 12 T cell receptor beta chains sequenced from one sample in a study of T cell repertoires in cytomegalovirus infection. A single record per CDR3 protein comes from TCRdb applying MiXCR to the reads. Among hundreds of thousands of distinct CDR3 sequences listed, less than 25% were seen once. Sequencing used CD8+ T cells from PBMCs. The receptors were sampled from a human donor in good health (CMV status not recorded). Some clones in this sample may be carry-over from other donors' samples.

This clonotype was recorded many times. As DNA, the CDR3 is TGTGCCAGCAGCTTAAGGGGGGGACTAATGGAGACCCAGTACTTC. Residues: CASSLRGGLMETQYF. This chain links TRBV7-3 with TRBJ2-5, with TRBD2 matching over 7 bases. Germline CDR1 is SGHTA and CDR2 is FQGTGA. V lost 1 base, J lost 5 bases, and 7 bases stayed unmatched. The CDR3 contains 15 residues.

This clonotype came up a few times. The CDR3 DNA follows: TGCAGTGCTAGCGGGACAGGCTACGAGCAGTACTTC. It specifies CSASGTGYEQYF. The chain uses TRBV20-1 and TRBJ2-7; 8 bases match TRBD1. The CDR3 length is 12 residues. Germline V gene lookup returns CDR1 DFQATT and CDR2 SNEGSKA (reference sequence). The ends lost 3 bases at V and 3 bases at J; junction bases unmatched: 1.

This clonotype was seen a few times. The V and J genes are TRBV6-1 and TRBJ2-2; perhaps TRBD1 as D (5 bases). Germline V gives CDR1 MNHNS, CDR2 SASEGT. The CDR3 length is 14 residues. The V end lost 3 bases, the J end lost 8 bases, and 13 bases lay between the germline ends. This CDR3 reads CASSEAQGRGELFF. The CDR3 bases are TGTGCCAGCAGTGAGGCCCAGGGTAGAGGGGAGCTGTTTTTT.

This clonotype was observed many times. The chain uses TRBV4-1 and TRBJ2-1, with D perhaps TRBD1 (6 bases). The CDR3 length is 15 residues. Germline V gene sequence: CDR1 MGHRA, CDR2 YSYEKL. V gave up 3 bases and J gave up 6 bases, with 15 bases separating them. Here the CDR3 DNA reads TGCGCCAGCAGCCAGACCCAGACAGGTAGCAATGAGCAGTTCTTC. It codes for CASSQTQTGSNEQFF.

The J gene is TRBJ1-6, the V gene TRBV28; D is uncertain. This CDR3 is 15 amino acids long. Trimming left V 1 base short and J 7 bases short, with 11 bases between. The germline CDR1 and CDR2 sequences are MDHEN and SYDVKM. CDR3 amino acids: CASSLYSGVNSPLHF. CDR3 in DNA: TGTGCCAGCAGTTTATATTCTGGGGTAAATTCACCCCTCCACTTT.

This clonotype was counted once. Given a much more abundant clone one base away, this may be a read error. CDR3 DNA sequence: TGTGCCAGCACCTCCCCCACCGGGGAGCTGTTTTTT. It codes for CASTSPTGELFF. V and J are TRBV28 and TRBJ2-2; D unresolved. In germline, CDR1 is MDHEN, CDR2 SYDVKM. The CDR3 loop spans 12 amino acids. V gave up 7 bases and J gave up 4 bases, with 7 bases separating them.

The gene calls are TRBV6-2 or TRBV6-3 and TRBJ2-1, with a tentative D call TRBD2 (5 bases). Per the germline V gene, CDR1 is MNHEY and CDR2 is SVGEGT. CDR3 length: 16 amino acids. V shed 5 bases and J shed 4 bases, with 18 bases lying between them. CDR3 DNA: TGTGCCAGCAGTACCAGCGGTCCCCCCATTTACAATGAGCAGTTCTTC. Translated: CASSTSGPPIYNEQFF.

The CDR3 loop is CASSYFRSSNYGYTF. CDR3 nucleotide sequence: TGTGCCAGCAGTTACTTCAGGAGCTCTAACTATGGCTACACCTTC. The chain links TRBV6-2 or TRBV6-3 to TRBJ1-2; D remains ambiguous. The V gene's germline CDR1 is MNHEY and CDR2 SVGEGT. V was clipped by 1 base and J by 0 bases, with 9 bases between them. This CDR3 is 15 amino acids long.

Concerning this clonotype itself: A much larger clone lies one base from this, so it may be a read error. The CDR3 nucleotides are TGTGCCAGCAGCCCCACCCAAGGGGCGGGCAATCAGCCCCAGCATTTT. It is translated as CASSPTQGAGNQPQHF. The chain employs TRBV7-9 and TRBJ1-5; D might be TRBD1 (5 bases). Trimming pared 5 bases from V and 2 bases from J, leaving 16 bases between. The V gene's germline CDR1 is SEHNR and CDR2 FQNEAQ (reference sequence). The CDR3 has 16 residues. The full variable domain, completed using reference TRBV7-9 and TRBJ1-5, is DTGVSQNPRHKITKRGQNVTFRCDPISEHNRLYWYRQTLGQGPEFLTYFQNEAQLEKSRLLSDRFSAERPKGSFSTLEIQRTEQGDSAMYLCASSPTQGAGNQPQHFGDGTRLSIL.

This clonotype was seen repeatedly, ten times or more. The chain joins TRBV12-3 or TRBV12-4 to TRBJ2-1; 9 bases match TRBD1. The CDR3 length is 15 residues. The junction had 7 bases not matched to a gene; V was cut back by 2 bases and J by 8 bases. The CDR3 sequence: CASSLWTGVLDEQFF. The DNA of the CDR3 is TGTGCCAGCAGTTTATGGACAGGGGTATTGGATGAGCAGTTCTTC.

This clonotype was seen at least ten times. This chain uses TRBV6-5 with TRBJ1-2; D uncertain. Germline lookup yields CDR1 MNHEY and CDR2 SVGAGI. This CDR3 is built from 13 residues. V gave up 2 bases and J gave up 8 bases, with 12 bases separating them. The CDR3 region has the DNA TGTGCCAGCAGTTACAGCTCCTCGAGAGGCTACACCTTC. Protein sequence: CASSYSSSRGYTF.

The chain couples TRBV7-9 to TRBJ2-1; 15 bases agree with TRBD2. Germline V CDR1 and CDR2: SEHNR, FQNEAQ (reference sequence). J lost 10 bases, V lost 5 bases, and 12 bases had no gene match. CDR3 size: 17 residues. CDR3 loop: CASSGDTGLAGGGEQFF. The CDR3 DNA follows: TGTGCCAGCAGCGGGGACACGGGACTAGCGGGGGGCGGCGAGCAGTTCTTC.